The entry below gives a single T cell receptor beta chain sequence along with its context. Its target is unknown. The data were obtained in a study of cytomegalovirus exposure and HLA in healthy donors. About the study: Early release data held some 79 million unique TCRs from HLA-typed donors.

Amplification used 60 Vbeta primers and 13 Jbeta primers. Generated by immunoSEQ multiplex PCR, the TCRdb table keeps only in-frame clones and is missing some. The repertoire holds 100,000 to 150,000 clones, about two thirds seen once, with approximately 3.8% in the top ten. Study-level points and caveats: From TCR beta sequences, most subjects' HLA-A and HLA-B alleles were reportedly predicted accurately. Earlier findings revealed that most TCR beta V segments proved productive either about 90% or about 30% of the time.

The V end lost 4 bases, the J end lost 2 bases, and 15 bases lay between the germline ends. The CDR3 is 15 residues long. Germline V lookup: CDR1 SGHVS, CDR2 FQNEAQ. The chain uses TRBV7-8 and TRBJ2-7; D unclear. Source material: PBMCs. The clonotype was recovered from a man younger than 40 in good health and CMV-seronegative. The CDR3 region has the DNA TGTGCCAGCAGCTACCCCCTGAGGTTACCCTACGAGCAGTACTTC. Translation gives CASSYPLRLPYEQYF.